The rows below give T cell receptor beta chains drawn from one sample of a study of blood T cell repertoires in COVID-19. Profiling relied on immunoSEQ multiplex PCR, and the TCRdb table lists in-frame clones only, not all of them. Here the sample spans over 250,000 clones, approximately 93% being singletons. Sequences were obtained from peripheral blood. Receptors were obtained from a woman in her 30s with COVID-19, enrolled during active disease. Both conserved end residues are part of each CDR3. Fields, in order: CDR3 DNA, CDR3 protein, V gene, J gene, D gene, clone size. The D gene is left open where the match is weak. Clone size is given for some rows only: seen once, a few or many times, or a class if the clone is expanded.

DNA: TGTGCCAGTAGCTTTGGGACAGGGGTCAATCAGCCCCAGCATTTT; CDR3: CASSFGTGVNQPQHF; V: TRBV19; J: TRBJ1-5; D: TRBD1; size: NA
DNA: TGTGCCAGCAGCAAAAACAGGGGTAATCAGCCCCAGCATTTT; CDR3: CASSKNRGNQPQHF; V: TRBV7-2; J: TRBJ1-5; D: TRBD1; size: NA
DNA: TGTGCCATCAGTGAGGACAGAAACTATGGCTACACCTTC; CDR3: CAISEDRNYGYTF; V: TRBV10-3; J: TRBJ1-2; D: NA; size: NA
DNA: TGCGCCAGCAGCTTTAGCGGGGGACAGAACACCGGGGAGCTGTTTTTT; CDR3: CASSFSGGQNTGELFF; V: TRBV5-1; J: TRBJ2-2; D: TRBD2; size: NA
DNA: TGTGCCAGCAGCCTCAGCTTTGGGGCCGGGACTGAAGCTTTCTTT; CDR3: CASSLSFGAGTEAFF; V: TRBV28; J: TRBJ1-1; D: NA; size: NA
DNA: TGCAGTGCTAGTGGGGGTGGGGCCGGTCAGCCCCAGCATTTT; CDR3: CSASGGGAGQPQHF; V: TRBV20-1; J: TRBJ1-5; D: NA; size: NA
DNA: TGTGCCAGCAGCTTCTCGAACACCGGGGAGCTGTTTTTT; CDR3: CASSFSNTGELFF; V: TRBV7-9; J: TRBJ2-2; D: NA; size: NA
DNA: TGTGCCAGCAGCCAAGTTAGCGGGAGTCTGACAGATACGCAGTATTTT; CDR3: CASSQVSGSLTDTQYF; V: TRBV3-1/TRBV3-2; J: TRBJ2-3; D: TRBD2; size: NA
DNA: TGCGCCAGCAGCGCCCAGGGGGACTATGGCTACACCTTC; CDR3: CASSAQGDYGYTF; V: TRBV5-1; J: TRBJ1-2; D: TRBD1; size: NA
DNA: TGTGCCAGCAGTGAATGGGCCCTAGCGGAGCAGTTCTTC; CDR3: CASSEWALAEQFF; V: TRBV25-1; J: TRBJ2-1; D: NA; size: NA
DNA: TGTGCCAGCAGCTTAACGTTAAATCAGCCCCAGCATTTT; CDR3: CASSLTLNQPQHF; V: TRBV7-3; J: TRBJ1-5; D: NA; size: NA
DNA: TGTGCCAGTAGTATTACCGGGACTAGCCGAGTTGGTGAGCAGTTCTTC; CDR3: CASSITGTSRVGEQFF; V: TRBV19; J: TRBJ2-1; D: TRBD2; size: NA
DNA: TGTGCCAGCAGCCCGAGGGAATCTGGGGCCAACGTCCTGACTTTC; CDR3: CASSPRESGANVLTF; V: TRBV3-1/TRBV3-2; J: TRBJ2-6; D: NA; size: NA
DNA: TGTGCCAGCAGCTTTTCAGCGGGAGGAGGGAGCGGGGAGCTGTTTTTT; CDR3: CASSFSAGGGSGELFF; V: TRBV11-2; J: TRBJ2-2; D: TRBD2; size: few
DNA: TGCGCCAGCAGCTTGGGGGACAGGGAAGGCAAAAACATTCAGTACTTC; CDR3: CASSLGDREGKNIQYF; V: TRBV5-1; J: TRBJ2-4; D: TRBD1; size: NA
DNA: TGTGCCACCACCCTCACGAGAGATACGCAGTATTTT; CDR3: CATTLTRDTQYF; V: TRBV24-1; J: TRBJ2-3; D: NA; size: once
DNA: TGTGCCAGCAGGCCCAAGGGACAGGGAAGGTACGAGCAGTACTTC; CDR3: CASRPKGQGRYEQYF; V: TRBV28; J: TRBJ2-7; D: TRBD1; size: NA
DNA: TGTGCCAGCAGTTTGGTGGGACAGGGGATGACCAAAAACATTCAGTACTTC; CDR3: CASSLVGQGMTKNIQYF; V: TRBV5-5; J: TRBJ2-4; D: TRBD1; size: NA
DNA: TGTGCCAGCAGTAGCGGGAGACGAGGCACAGATACGCAGTATTTT; CDR3: CASSSGRRGTDTQYF; V: TRBV6-6; J: TRBJ2-3; D: TRBD2; size: NA
DNA: TGCGCCAGCAGCTTGGCGGGGGGCTACCAAGAGACCCAGTACTTC; CDR3: CASSLAGGYQETQYF; V: TRBV5-1; J: TRBJ2-5; D: NA; size: NA
DNA: TGTGCCAGCAGTCTACGGGACAGGCCCAACTATGGCTACACCTTC; CDR3: CASSLRDRPNYGYTF; V: TRBV28; J: TRBJ1-2; D: TRBD1; size: NA
DNA: TGCGCCAGCAGCTTCGCTGCGGGAGAGGCGACAGATACGCAGTATTTT; CDR3: CASSFAAGEATDTQYF; V: TRBV5-1; J: TRBJ2-3; D: TRBD2; size: NA
DNA: TGTGCCAGTAGTATAGATTCATCAGGGGGCGATCAGCCCCAGCATTTT; CDR3: CASSIDSSGGDQPQHF; V: TRBV19; J: TRBJ1-5; D: TRBD1; size: once
DNA: TGTGCCAGCAGCTCGAGGAATCAGCCCCAGCATTTT; CDR3: CASSSRNQPQHF; V: TRBV7-9; J: TRBJ1-5; D: NA; size: NA
DNA: TGTGCCAGCAGTTCCCGGGACAGGGGCACAGATACGCAGTATTTT; CDR3: CASSSRDRGTDTQYF; V: TRBV6-5; J: TRBJ2-3; D: TRBD1; size: NA
DNA: TGTGCCACCAGCAGAGATGCAGGGCGGGCGGGGGAGACCCAGTACTTC; CDR3: CATSRDAGRAGETQYF; V: TRBV15; J: TRBJ2-5; D: NA; size: NA
DNA: TGTGCCAGCAGTTTTTCTACTTCCTACGAGCAGTACTTC; CDR3: CASSFSTSYEQYF; V: TRBV27; J: TRBJ2-7; D: NA; size: NA